This T cell receptor beta chain was obtained from a study of blood T cell repertoires in COVID-19. Measured with immunoSEQ multiplex PCR; TCRdb has only the in-frame clones, and not every one. The sample lists around 160,000 clones, around 83% occurring once. The V end was cut by 1 base, the J end by 0 bases, with 16 bases between. The CDR3 spans 19 residues. CDR1 is SGHTA and CDR2 is FQGNSA in the germline V gene. Participants reported their clinical history, and cohort assignment relied on those reports. The V call is TRBV7-2, the J call TRBJ1-6; D gene unclear. Input material: PBMCs or T cells enriched from blood (not recorded which). This receptor was obtained from a woman aged 45-59 years who had been exposed to COVID-19. The CDR3 is CASSLDLWGGGSYNSPLHF. CDR3 in DNA: TGTGCCAGCAGCTTAGACCTTTGGGGTGGAGGCTCCTATAATTCACCCCTCCACTTT.